This T cell receptor (beta chain) was observed in a study of blood T cell repertoires in COVID-19 (dated by TCRdb to about 2020). Broadly, across the study: Samples from collaborators originated in the United States, Italy and Spain and spanned both the acute and convalescent phases of COVID-19. The material from the prospective study consisted of cDNA or gDNA derived from T cells, B-cell-depleted T cells, or PBMCs. The dataset comprised deeply sampled blood TCRbeta repertoires from subjects exposed to, actively infected with, or recovered from COVID-19. The repertoires were made available in a free public database intended to serve as a resource for research on the immune response to SARS-CoV-2. Samples came from the ongoing ImmuneRACE study (first 160 participants) plus 1,254 subjects from 6 global collaborators. Sample metadata almost always included a de-identified subject ID, COVID-19 status, age in years and sex. HLA class I and class II types, where available, came from metadata supplied by the sample provider rather than from assay-based typing.

TCRbeta CDR3 regions were amplified from genomic DNA using the immunoSEQ Assay, a bias-controlled multiplex PCR. Under the source paper's analysis protocol: The number of nucleated cells in each sample was estimated by amplification of reference gene primers within the assay. To quantify the absolute abundance of each unique TCRbeta CDR3 rearrangement, sequence reads were collapsed and filtered. For each sample, productive Simpson clonality was calculated as the square root of Simpson's diversity index over productive rearrangements. Drawn from immuneACCESS, this table holds only the in-frame rearrangements with V and J called that TCRdb kept. Clones are partly lost; checked studies trace under half to an unresolved V gene and leave the rest unexplained. The V and J calls and clone size come from that table; D and trimming were worked out from the DNA. The table for this sample lists a few hundred thousand clones; roughly 84% of them were counted only once. The ten largest clones take up under 8% of the sample.

Points the paper makes about the study in general: The amount of clinical and demographic metadata varied by source and participant and was provided uncurated.

Participants in the prospective study were enrolled through a virtual design, were aged 18 to 89 years, and lived in 24 United States geographic areas. In the prospective study, participants were assigned to cohorts based on the clinical history participants reported in a screening survey and a study questionnaire. A participant counted as exposed if, within 2 weeks of entering the study, that participant had been in contact with someone who had a PCR-confirmed or clinician-diagnosed COVID-19 case. In the prospective study, mobile phlebotomists collected whole blood, serum and a nasopharyngeal or oropharyngeal swab from each participant. Over a roughly two-month period, participants in the prospective study had the option of providing additional blood draws and questionnaires. Before DNA extraction, blood samples from the prospective study were shipped at room temperature or frozen. In the case of this clone: No antigen is known for it. Within one base of it there is no much larger clone, and no base qualities were kept.

V lost 3 bases and J lost 3 bases, and the count of bases not matched to a germline gene is 3. From cysteine to phenylalanine, the CDR3 is 15 amino acids long. Only the CDR3 DNA stays, 45 bases, in frame from base 1. In the germline V gene, CDR1 corresponds to KGHSH and CDR2 to LQKENI. The sample was PBMCs or T cells enriched from blood (not recorded which). The chain employs TRBV18 and TRBJ2-1; TRBD2 fits 9 bases in the junction. The clonotype was recovered from a woman in her forties or fifties who had been exposed to COVID-19. The CDR3 region reads CASSPGGGGYNEQFF. The sequenced DNA is TGTGCCAGCTCACCGGGCGGGGGGGGCTACAATGAGCAGTTCTTC.